This TCR beta chain was identified in a study of cytomegalovirus exposure and HLA in healthy donors. Primers: 60 Vbeta forward and 13 Jbeta reverse. Generated by immunoSEQ multiplex PCR, the TCRdb table keeps only in-frame clones and is missing some. The sample records 53,000 or so clones, about 69% being singletons. The length of the CDR3 is 15 residues. V trimming: 4 bases; J trimming: 4 bases; junction bases outside the gene matches: 5. Germline CDR1 and CDR2: MNHNS and SASEGT. As to this clone: Its antigen remains unidentified.

Study results and caveats: Specificity for CMV antigens was confirmed in vitro for three of the CMV-associated chains. In terms of immune exposure information, only CMV serostatus was available. A list of 150 to 200 TCR beta chains associated with cytomegalovirus was given.

The chain carries TRBV6-1 and TRBJ2-2; 8 bases match TRBD2. The receptor was isolated from a young man in good health and CMV-seropositive. Sequencing input: PBMCs. CDR3 amino acids: CASSVGGGITGELFF. For the CDR3, the DNA is TGTGCCAGCAGTGTCGGGGGGGGAATCACCGGGGAGCTGTTTTTT.